This TCR beta chain emerged from a study of control samples from healthy donors and cancer patients. The CDR3 contains 15 residues. The germline CDR1 and CDR2 sequences are SGHKS and YYEKEE (reference sequence). Deletions cut 1 base from V and 6 bases from J, with 14 bases between. Generated by immunoSEQ multiplex PCR, the TCRdb table keeps only in-frame clones and is missing some. The table includes some 150,000 clones, roughly 95% detected once. The rearrangement links TRBV5-5 to TRBJ1-5, with a weak D call TRBD1 (6 bases). Sample: blood. The sequence was obtained from a woman aged 30 to 39 in good health. CDR3 protein: CASSLRQGQAQPQHF. In DNA form, the CDR3 reads TGTGCCAGCAGCTTGAGGCAGGGGCAGGCTCAGCCCCAGCATTTT.